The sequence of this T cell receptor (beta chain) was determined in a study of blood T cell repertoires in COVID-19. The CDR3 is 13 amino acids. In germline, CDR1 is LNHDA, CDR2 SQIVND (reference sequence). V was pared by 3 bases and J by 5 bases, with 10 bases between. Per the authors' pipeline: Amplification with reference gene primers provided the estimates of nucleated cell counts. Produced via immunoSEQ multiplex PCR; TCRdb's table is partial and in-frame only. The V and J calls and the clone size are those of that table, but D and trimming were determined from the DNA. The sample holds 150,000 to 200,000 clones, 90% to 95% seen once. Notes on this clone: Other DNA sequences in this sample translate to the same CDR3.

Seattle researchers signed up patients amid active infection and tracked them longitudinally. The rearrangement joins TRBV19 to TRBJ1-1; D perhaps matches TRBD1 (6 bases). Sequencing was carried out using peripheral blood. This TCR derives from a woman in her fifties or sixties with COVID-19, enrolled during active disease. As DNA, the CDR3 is TGTGCCAGTAGTATTGGGGGCTATACTGAAGCTTTCTTT. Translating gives CASSIGGYTEAFF.